This TCR beta chain originates from a study of blood T cell repertoires in COVID-19. Study information: The origin of the acute and convalescent COVID-19 samples was the United States, Italy and Spain.

This CDR3 contains 11 residues. The V end lost 5 bases, the J end lost 13 bases, and 14 bases lay between the germline ends. The germline V gene encodes CDR1 LGHDT and CDR2 YNNKEL (reference sequence). TCRdb's copy holds only in-frame clones and misses some; the assay was immunoSEQ multiplex PCR. Of under 250,000 clones listed, around four fifths are singletons. Sequenced: peripheral blood. This chain joins TRBV3-1 (or the pseudogene TRBV3-2) and TRBJ2-5, with a tentative D call TRBD2 (5 bases). The source of this sequence is a man aged 50 or older with active or convalescent COVID-19. In DNA form, the CDR3 reads TGTGCCAGCAGCGGTCCTGCCGGAGGGTACTTC. Translated: CASSGPAGGYF.